Listed below are T cell receptor beta chains from one sample, sequenced in a study of blood T cell repertoires in COVID-19. Assay: immunoSEQ multiplex PCR; the TCRdb copy retains only in-frame clones and omits some. The table shows around 200,000 clones, with about 84% occurring only once. The material sequenced was peripheral blood. The receptors shown here come from a person between 65 and 80 years old with COVID-19, enrolled during active disease. Each CDR3 is given without its conserved first and last residue. Fields, in order: CDR3 protein, D gene, V gene. A D gene is named only where the DNA matches it firmly.

CDR3 protein: ASSGAQTEQY
D gene: -
V gene: TRBV11-1

CDR3 protein: ASSLGGQSHHEQY
D gene: -
V gene: TRBV7-2

CDR3 protein: ASSARQGSYHEQY
D gene: TRBD1
V gene: TRBV9

CDR3 protein: ASSYSRTGFGTEAF
D gene: TRBD1
V gene: TRBV6-5

CDR3 protein: ASSQYGGAMDTEAF
D gene: -
V gene: TRBV4-3

CDR3 protein: ASSQEGLAGVTGELF
D gene: TRBD2
V gene: TRBV4-2

CDR3 protein: ASSGQGSTEAF
D gene: -
V gene: TRBV5-1

CDR3 protein: ASSYSRGNTEAF
D gene: -
V gene: TRBV6-5

CDR3 protein: ASSFTLAAMNEQF
D gene: -
V gene: TRBV27

CDR3 protein: ASSFDRGRLYGYT
D gene: TRBD1
V gene: TRBV7-2

CDR3 protein: ASSDSRAGATNEKLF
D gene: -
V gene: TRBV6-4